This T cell receptor (beta chain) was obtained from a study of glioma-infiltrating T cells after dendritic cell vaccination. In the study overall: Treatment, given 2003 to 2012, was autologous tumor lysate-pulsed dendritic cell vaccination.

The primer mix had 60 V beta and 13 J beta primers. Only in-frame clones appear in the TCRdb table, and some are missing; sequencing was by immunoSEQ multiplex PCR. The table shows some 70,000 clones, with 80% to 85% occurring only once. Isocitrate dehydrogenase mutation was absent in all glioblastoma patients. The V and J ends lost 5 bases and 8 bases, in that order; junction bases with no gene match: 9. The CDR3 sequence is 14 residues long. Germline V gene lookup returns CDR1 MNHEY and CDR2 SVGAGI. This sequence originates from a human donor with glioblastoma. The material was blood, obtained before dendritic cell vaccination. V and J are TRBV6-5 and TRBJ1-2; 9 positions agree with TRBD1. This chain's CDR3 is CASSNPGQGAGYTF. The CDR3, as DNA: TGTGCCAGCAGTAACCCGGGACAGGGAGCCGGCTACACCTTC.